This TCR beta chain was identified in a study of T cells in Graves' hyperthyroidism and ophthalmopathy. About the research overall: The blood sample was taken at first diagnosis, before treatment began.

This CDR3 has 14 residues. V was pared by 3 bases and J by 4 bases, with 7 bases between. CDR1 LGHDT and CDR2 YNNKEL come from the germline V gene (reference sequence). Diagnostic assessment was based on clinical symptoms, serum thyroxine and TRAb, thyroid ultrasound and orbital computed tomography. This clonotype has more than one count but fewer than ten. Researchers took RNA transcripts and amplified the TCR beta CDR3 regions from them. A set of HTBI primers served as the primers for a first-round RT-PCR of the TCR CDR3. TCRdb reanalysed the multiplex PCR reads using MiXCR and keeps one entry per CDR3 protein. The sample lists some 200,000 distinct CDR3 sequences; approximately 16% were seen once.

Source material: blood. The chain couples TRBV3-1 to TRBJ2-6, with D unresolved. This TCR derives from a woman in her forties or fifties with Graves' hyperthyroidism. In DNA form, the CDR3 reads TGTGCCAGCAGCCAGAATTTCGGGGCCAACGTCCTGACTTTC. It encodes CASSQNFGANVLTF. The variable domain in full, with the rest retrieved from reference TRBV3-1 and TRBJ2-6, is DTAVSQTPKYLVTQMGNDKSIKCEQNLGHDTMYWYKQDSKKFLKIMFSYNNKELIINETVPNRFSPKSPDKAHLNLHINSLELGDSAVYFCASSQNFGANVLTFGAGSRLTVL.